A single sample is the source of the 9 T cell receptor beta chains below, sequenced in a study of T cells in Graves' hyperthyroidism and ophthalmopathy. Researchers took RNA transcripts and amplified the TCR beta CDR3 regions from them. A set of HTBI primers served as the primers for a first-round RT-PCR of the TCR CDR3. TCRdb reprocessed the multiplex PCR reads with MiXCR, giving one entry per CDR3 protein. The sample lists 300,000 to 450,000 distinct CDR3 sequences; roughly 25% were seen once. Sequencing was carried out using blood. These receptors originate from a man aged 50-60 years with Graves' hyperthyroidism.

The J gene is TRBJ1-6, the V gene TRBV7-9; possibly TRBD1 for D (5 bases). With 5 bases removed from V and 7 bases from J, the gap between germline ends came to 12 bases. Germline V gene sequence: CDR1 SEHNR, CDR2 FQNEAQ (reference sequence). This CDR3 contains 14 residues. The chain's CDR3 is CASSVGATNSPLHF. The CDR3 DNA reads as TGTGCCAGCAGCGTCGGGGCGACCAATTCACCCCTCCACTTT. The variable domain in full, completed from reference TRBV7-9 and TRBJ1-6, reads DTGVSQNPRHKITKRGQNVTFRCDPISEHNRLYWYRQTLGQGPEFLTYFQNEAQLEKSRLLSDRFSAERPKGSFSTLEIQRTEQGDSAMYLCASSVGATNSPLHFGNGTRLTVT.

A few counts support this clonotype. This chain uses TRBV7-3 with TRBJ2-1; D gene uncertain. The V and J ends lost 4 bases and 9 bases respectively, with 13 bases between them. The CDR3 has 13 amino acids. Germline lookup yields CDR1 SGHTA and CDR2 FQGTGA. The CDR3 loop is CASSSIVGSEQFF. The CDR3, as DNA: TGTGCCAGCAGCTCCATAGTCGGGTCTGAGCAGTTCTTC.

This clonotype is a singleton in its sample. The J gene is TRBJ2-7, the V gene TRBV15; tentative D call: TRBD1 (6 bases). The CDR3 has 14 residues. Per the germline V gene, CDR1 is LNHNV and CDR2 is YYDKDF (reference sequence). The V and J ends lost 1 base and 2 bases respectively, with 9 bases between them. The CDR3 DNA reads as TGTGCCACCAGCAGAGGGACAGCTACCTACGAGCAGTACTTC. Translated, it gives CATSRGTATYEQYF. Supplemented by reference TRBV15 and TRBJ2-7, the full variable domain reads DAMVIQNPRYQVTQFGKPVTLSCSQTLNHNVMYWYQQKSSQAPKLLFHYYDKDFNNEADTPDNFQSRRPNTSFCFLDIRSPGLGDTAMYLCATSRGTATYEQYFGPGTRLTVT.

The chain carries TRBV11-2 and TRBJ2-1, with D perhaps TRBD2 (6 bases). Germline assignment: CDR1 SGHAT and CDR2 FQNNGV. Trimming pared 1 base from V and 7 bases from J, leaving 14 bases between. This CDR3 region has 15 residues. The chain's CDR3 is CASSLGAGIANEQFF. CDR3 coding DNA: TGTGCCAGCAGCTTAGGGGCGGGAATAGCGAATGAGCAGTTCTTC.

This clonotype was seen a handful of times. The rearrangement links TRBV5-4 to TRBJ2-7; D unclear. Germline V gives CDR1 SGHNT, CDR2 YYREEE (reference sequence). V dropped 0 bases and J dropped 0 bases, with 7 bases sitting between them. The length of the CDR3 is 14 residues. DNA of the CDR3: TGTGCCAGCAGCTTGGTCAGGAGCTCCTACGAGCAGTACTTC. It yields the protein CASSLVRSSYEQYF.

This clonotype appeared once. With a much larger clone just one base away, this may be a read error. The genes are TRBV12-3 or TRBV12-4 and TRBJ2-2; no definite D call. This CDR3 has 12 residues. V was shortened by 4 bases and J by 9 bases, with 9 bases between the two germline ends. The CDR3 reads CASSSVGRELFF. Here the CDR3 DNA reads TGTGCCAGCAGTTCGGTGGGGAGGGAGCTGTTTTTT.

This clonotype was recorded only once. DNA for the CDR3: TGTGCCAGCAGCGGACTAGCGGAGGGGGCCGGGGAGCTGTTTTTT. This codes for CASSGLAEGAGELFF. This chain uses TRBV2 with TRBJ2-2, with 10 nucleotides matching TRBD2. The CDR3 sequence is 15 residues long. Germline CDR1 reads SNHLY; CDR2 reads FYNNEI. V dropped 6 bases and J dropped 6; count of bases not matched to a gene: 7.

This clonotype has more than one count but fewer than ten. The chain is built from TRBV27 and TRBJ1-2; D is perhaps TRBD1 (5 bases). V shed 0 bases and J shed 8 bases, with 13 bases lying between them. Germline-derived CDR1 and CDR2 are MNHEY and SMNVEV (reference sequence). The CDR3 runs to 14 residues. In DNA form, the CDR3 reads TGTGCCAGCAGTTTATCGGGGCGGAGTCGGGGCTACACCTTC. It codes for CASSLSGRSRGYTF.

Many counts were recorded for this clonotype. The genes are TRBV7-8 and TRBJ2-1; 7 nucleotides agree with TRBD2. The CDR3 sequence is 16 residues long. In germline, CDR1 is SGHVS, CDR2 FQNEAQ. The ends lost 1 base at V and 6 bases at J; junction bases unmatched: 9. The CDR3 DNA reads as TGTGCCAGCAGCTTAGGCGGGAGCGTCATGGTCAATGAGCAGTTCTTC. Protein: CASSLGGSVMVNEQFF.